This TCR beta chain was found in a study of shared T cell receptors in the human thymus. Using immunoSEQ multiplex PCR, the repertoire was profiled, and TCRdb retains in-frame clones only, with some absent. The sample consists of about 380,000 clones, 85% to 95% of them appearing once. The CDR3 runs 16 residues. From germline, CDR1 is MNHEY and CDR2 SMNVEV (reference sequence). V shed 4 bases and J 2 bases; nucleotides not matched to a gene: 10. The rearrangement joins TRBV27 to TRBJ2-7; 8 nucleotides match TRBD2. Input material: thymocytes. This TCR derives from a human donor. The CDR3 DNA sequence: TGTGCCAGCAGTTCCCCTACTAGCGGTGGACCCTACGAGCAGTACTTC. Translation gives CASSSPTSGGPYEQYF.